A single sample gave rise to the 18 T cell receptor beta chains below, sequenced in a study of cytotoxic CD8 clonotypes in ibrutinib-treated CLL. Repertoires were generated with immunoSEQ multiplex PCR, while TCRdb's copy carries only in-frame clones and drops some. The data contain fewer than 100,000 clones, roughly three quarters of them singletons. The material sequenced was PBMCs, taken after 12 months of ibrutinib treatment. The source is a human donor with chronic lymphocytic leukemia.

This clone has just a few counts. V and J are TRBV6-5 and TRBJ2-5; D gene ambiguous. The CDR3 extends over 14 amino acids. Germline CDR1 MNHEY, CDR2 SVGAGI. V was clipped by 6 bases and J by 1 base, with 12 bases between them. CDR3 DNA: TGTGCCAGCAGCCTTTCAAAGACCCAAGAGACCCAGTACTTC. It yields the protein CASSLSKTQETQYF.

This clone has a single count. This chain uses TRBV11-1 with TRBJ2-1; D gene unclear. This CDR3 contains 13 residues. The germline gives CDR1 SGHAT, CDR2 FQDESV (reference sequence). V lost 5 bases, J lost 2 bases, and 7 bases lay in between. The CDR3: CASSPSAYNEQFF. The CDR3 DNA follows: TGTGCCAGCAGCCCCTCCGCCTACAATGAGCAGTTCTTC.

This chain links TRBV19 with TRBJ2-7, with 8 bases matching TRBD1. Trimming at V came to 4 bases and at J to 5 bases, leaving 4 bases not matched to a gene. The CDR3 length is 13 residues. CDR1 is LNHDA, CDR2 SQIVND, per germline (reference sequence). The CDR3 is CASSKDRANEQYF. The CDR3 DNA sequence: TGTGCCAGTAGTAAGGACAGGGCTAACGAGCAGTACTTC.

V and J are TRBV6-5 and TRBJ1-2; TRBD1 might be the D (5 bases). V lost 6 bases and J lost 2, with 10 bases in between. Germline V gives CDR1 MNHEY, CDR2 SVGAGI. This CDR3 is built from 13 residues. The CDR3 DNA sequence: TGTGCCAGCAGCCCCAGGGACAACTATGGCTACACCTTC. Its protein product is CASSPRDNYGYTF.

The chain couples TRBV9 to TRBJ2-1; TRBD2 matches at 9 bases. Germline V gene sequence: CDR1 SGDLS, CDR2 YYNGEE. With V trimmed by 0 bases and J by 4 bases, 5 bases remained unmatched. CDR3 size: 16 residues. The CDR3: CASSVASAGGYNEQFF. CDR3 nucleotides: TGTGCCAGCAGCGTAGCTAGCGCGGGGGGGTACAATGAGCAGTTCTTC.

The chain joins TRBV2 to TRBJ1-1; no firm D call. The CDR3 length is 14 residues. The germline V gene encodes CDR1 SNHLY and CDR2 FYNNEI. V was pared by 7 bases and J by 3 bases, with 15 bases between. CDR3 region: CASTQEVRDTEAFF. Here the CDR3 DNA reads TGTGCCAGCACCCAAGAGGTCCGGGACACTGAAGCTTTCTTT.

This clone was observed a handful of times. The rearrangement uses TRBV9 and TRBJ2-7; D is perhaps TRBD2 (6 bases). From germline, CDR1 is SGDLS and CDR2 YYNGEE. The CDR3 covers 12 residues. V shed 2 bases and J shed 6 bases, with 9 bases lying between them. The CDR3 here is CASSVVGGEQYF. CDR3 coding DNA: TGTGCCAGCAGCGTCGTCGGGGGCGAGCAGTACTTC.

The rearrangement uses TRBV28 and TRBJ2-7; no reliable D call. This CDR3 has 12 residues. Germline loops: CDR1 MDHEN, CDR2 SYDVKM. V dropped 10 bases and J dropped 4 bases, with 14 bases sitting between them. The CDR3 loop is CATKGWGYEQYF. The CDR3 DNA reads TGTGCCACCAAAGGGTGGGGATACGAGCAGTACTTC.

The CDR3 loop is CASIPGQGHNQPQHF. Written as DNA, the CDR3 is TGTGCCAGCATCCCCGGACAGGGACACAATCAGCCCCAGCATTTT. This chain connects TRBV28 to TRBJ1-5; TRBD1 agrees at 8 bases. Germline V lookup: CDR1 MDHEN, CDR2 SYDVKM. The trim removed 7 bases at V and 3 bases at J, leaving 8 bases unmatched. The CDR3 is made up of 15 amino acids.

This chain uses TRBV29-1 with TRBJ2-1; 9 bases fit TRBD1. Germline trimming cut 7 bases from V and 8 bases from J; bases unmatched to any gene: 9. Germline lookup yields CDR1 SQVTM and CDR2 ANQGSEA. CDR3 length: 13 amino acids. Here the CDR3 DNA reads TGCAGCGCCCGGACAGGGGATCACCATGAGCAGTTCTTC. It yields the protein CSARTGDHHEQFF.

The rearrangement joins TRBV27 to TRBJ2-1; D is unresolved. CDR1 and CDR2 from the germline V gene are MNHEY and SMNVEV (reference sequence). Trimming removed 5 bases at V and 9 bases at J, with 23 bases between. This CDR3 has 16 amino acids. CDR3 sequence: CASSLTHSDAVGEQFF. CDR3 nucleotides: TGTGCCAGCAGTCTCACCCACTCCGACGCGGTGGGTGAGCAGTTCTTC.

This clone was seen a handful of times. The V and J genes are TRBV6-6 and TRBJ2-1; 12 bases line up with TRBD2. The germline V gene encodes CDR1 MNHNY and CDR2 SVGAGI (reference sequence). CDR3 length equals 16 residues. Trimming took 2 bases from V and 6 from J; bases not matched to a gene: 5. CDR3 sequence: CASSYTTSGSSNEQFF. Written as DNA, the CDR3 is TGTGCCAGCAGTTACACGACTAGCGGGAGCTCCAATGAGCAGTTCTTC.

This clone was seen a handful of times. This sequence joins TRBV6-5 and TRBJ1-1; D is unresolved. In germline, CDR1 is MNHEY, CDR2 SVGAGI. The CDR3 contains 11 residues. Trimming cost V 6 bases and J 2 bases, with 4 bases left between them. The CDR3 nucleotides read TGTGCCAGCAGGTACAACACTGAAGCTTTCTTT. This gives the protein CASRYNTEAFF.

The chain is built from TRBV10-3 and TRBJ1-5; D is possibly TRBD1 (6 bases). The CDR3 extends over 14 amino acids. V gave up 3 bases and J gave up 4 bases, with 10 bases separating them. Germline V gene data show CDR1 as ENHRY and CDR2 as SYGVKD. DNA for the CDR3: TGTGCCATCAGTGACAGGGGAGGGAATCAGCCCCAGCATTTT. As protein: CAISDRGGNQPQHF.

In DNA form, the CDR3 reads TGTGCCAGCATGGGGGGCTGGGTAGATACGCAGTATTTT. Encoded protein: CASMGGWVDTQYF. This chain joins TRBV11-1 and TRBJ2-3; D is possibly TRBD1 or TRBD2 (6 bases each). Trimming cost V 7 bases and J 5 bases, with 13 bases left between them. The CDR3 extends over 13 amino acids. The germline CDR1 and CDR2 sequences are SGHAT and FQDESV (reference sequence).

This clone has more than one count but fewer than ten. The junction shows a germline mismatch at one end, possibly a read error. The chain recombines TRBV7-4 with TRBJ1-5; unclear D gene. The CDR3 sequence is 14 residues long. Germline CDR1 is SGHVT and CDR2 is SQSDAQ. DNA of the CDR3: TGTGCCAGCAGCTTTGGGCGGAGGGATCAGGCCCAGCATTTT. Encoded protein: CASSFGRRDQAQHF.

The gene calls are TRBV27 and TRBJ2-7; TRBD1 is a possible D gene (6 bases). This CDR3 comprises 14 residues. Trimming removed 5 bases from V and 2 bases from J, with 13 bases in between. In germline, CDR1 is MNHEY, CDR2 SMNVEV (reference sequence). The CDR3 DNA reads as TGTGCCAGCAGTCCCCGGGACATCGCCTACGAGCAGTACTTC. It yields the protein CASSPRDIAYEQYF.

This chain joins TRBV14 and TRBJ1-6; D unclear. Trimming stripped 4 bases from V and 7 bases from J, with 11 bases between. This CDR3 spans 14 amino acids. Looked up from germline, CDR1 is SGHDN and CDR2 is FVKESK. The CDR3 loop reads CASSPRVQNSPLHF. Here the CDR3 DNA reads TGTGCCAGCAGCCCCCGGGTCCAAAATTCACCCCTCCACTTT.